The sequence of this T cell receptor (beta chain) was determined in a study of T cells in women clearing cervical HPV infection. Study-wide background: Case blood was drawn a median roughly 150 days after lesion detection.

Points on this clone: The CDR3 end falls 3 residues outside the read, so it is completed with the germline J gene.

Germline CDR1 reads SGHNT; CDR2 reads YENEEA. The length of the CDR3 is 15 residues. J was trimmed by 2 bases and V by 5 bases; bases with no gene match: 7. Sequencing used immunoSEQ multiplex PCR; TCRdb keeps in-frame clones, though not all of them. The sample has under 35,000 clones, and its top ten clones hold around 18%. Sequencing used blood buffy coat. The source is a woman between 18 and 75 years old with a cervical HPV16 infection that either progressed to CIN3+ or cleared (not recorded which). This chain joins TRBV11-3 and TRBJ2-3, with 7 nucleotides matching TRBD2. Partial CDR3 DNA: TGTGCCAGCAGCCAGTGGGGGACTACCACAGATACG. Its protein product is CASSQWGTTTDT. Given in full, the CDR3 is CASSQWGTTTDTQYF.